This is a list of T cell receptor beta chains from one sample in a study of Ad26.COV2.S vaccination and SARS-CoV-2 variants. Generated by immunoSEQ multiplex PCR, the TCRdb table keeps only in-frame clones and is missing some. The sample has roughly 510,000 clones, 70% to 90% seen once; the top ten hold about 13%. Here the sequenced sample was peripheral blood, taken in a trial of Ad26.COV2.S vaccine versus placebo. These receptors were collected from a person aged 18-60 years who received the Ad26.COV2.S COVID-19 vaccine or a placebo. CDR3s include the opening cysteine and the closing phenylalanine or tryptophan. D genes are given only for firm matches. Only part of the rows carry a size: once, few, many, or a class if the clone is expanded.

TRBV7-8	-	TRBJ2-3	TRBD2	CASSLASLAEYGIDTDTQYF	TGTGCCAGCAGCTTAGCGTCCCTAGCGGAATATGGGATTGATACAGATACGCAGTATTTT
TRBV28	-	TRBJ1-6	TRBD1	CASSLLYRGSSYNSPLHF	TGTGCCAGCAGTTTATTGTACAGGGGAAGCTCCTATAATTCACCCCTCCACTTT
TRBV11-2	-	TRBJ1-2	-	CASSAGAAYGYTF	TGTGCCAGCAGCGCGGGGGCCGCTTATGGCTACACCTTC
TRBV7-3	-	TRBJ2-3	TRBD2	CASSPNPRLAGGTDTQYF	TGTGCCAGCAGCCCCAACCCTCGACTAGCGGGAGGGACAGATACGCAGTATTTT
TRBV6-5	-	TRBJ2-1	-	CAGGGVLGANEQFF	TGTGCCGGGGGCGGGGTATTAGGGGCGAATGAGCAGTTCTTC
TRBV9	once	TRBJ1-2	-	CASSVDFGAPVF	TGTGCCAGCAGCGTAGATTTTGGGGCCCCCGTCTTC
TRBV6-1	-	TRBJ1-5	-	CASSGAPGLGSNQPQHF	TGTGCCAGCAGTGGGGCCCCAGGGCTTGGTAGCAATCAGCCCCAGCATTTT
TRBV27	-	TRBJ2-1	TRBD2	CASSSPRSSGRQRSSPGNEQFF	TGTGCCAGCAGTTCCCCGAGGTCTAGCGGGCGACAAAGGAGTTCCCCCGGAAATGAGCAGTTCTTC
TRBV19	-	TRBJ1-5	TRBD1	CASTPGGGTGYGQPQHF	TGTGCCAGTACTCCCGGCGGCGGGACAGGGTATGGTCAGCCCCAGCATTTT
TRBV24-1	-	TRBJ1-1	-	CATSESGRMNTEAFF	TGTGCCACCAGTGAATCCGGGAGGATGAACACTGAAGCTTTCTTT
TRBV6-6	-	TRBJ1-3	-	CASSYSRARGNTIYF	TGTGCCAGCAGTTACTCGCGGGCAAGAGGAAACACCATATATTTT
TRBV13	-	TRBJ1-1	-	CASSPTGQVPSGTEAFF	TGTGCCAGCAGCCCGACGGGACAAGTCCCCTCTGGGACTGAAGCTTTCTTT
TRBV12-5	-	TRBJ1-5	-	CASGLATVQPQHF	TGTGCTAGTGGTTTGGCGACGGTTCAGCCCCAGCATTTT
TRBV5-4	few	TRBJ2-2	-	CASSLGRASSIELFF	TGTGCCAGCAGCTTGGGCAGGGCTTCCTCTATTGAGCTGTTTTTT
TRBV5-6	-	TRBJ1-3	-	CASSLGPYAATIYF	TGTGCCAGCAGCTTGGGCCCCTATGCGGCCACCATATATTTT
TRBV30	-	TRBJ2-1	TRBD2	CAWSVRLAGGGEQFF	TGTGCCTGGAGTGTAAGGCTAGCGGGAGGAGGTGAGCAGTTCTTC
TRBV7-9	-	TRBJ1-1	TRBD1	CASSLGQARMNTEAFF	TGTGCCAGCAGCCTCGGACAGGCTCGCATGAACACTGAAGCTTTCTTT
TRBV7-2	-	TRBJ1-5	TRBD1	CASRKQGNSNQPQHF	TGTGCCAGCAGGAAACAGGGGAATAGCAATCAGCCCCAGCATTTT
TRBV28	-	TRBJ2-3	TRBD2	CASRKTWGLAGGSDTQYF	TGTGCCAGCAGGAAAACGTGGGGACTAGCGGGAGGATCAGATACGCAGTATTTT
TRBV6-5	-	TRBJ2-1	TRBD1	CASSRDSTYNEQFF	TGTGCCAGCAGCCGGGACAGTACTTACAATGAGCAGTTCTTC
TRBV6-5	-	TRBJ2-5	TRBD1	CASSPTGGGETQYF	TGTGCCAGCAGCCCGACAGGGGGCGGTGAGACCCAGTACTTC
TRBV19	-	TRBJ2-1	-	CASSTPGQGVYEQFF	TGTGCCAGTAGTACCCCGGGGCAGGGAGTCTATGAGCAGTTCTTC
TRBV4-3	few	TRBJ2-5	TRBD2	CASSLNGRATETQYF	TGCGCCAGCAGCCTTAACGGGAGGGCCACGGAGACCCAGTACTTC
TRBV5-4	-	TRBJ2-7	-	CASSLGGPSYEQYF	TGTGCCAGCAGCTTGGGCGGGCCGTCCTACGAGCAGTACTTC
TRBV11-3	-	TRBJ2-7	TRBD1	CASSLDRDSLLYEQYF	TGTGCCAGCAGCTTAGACCGGGACAGTTTACTCTACGAGCAGTACTTC
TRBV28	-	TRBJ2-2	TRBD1	CASSWGQANTGELFF	TGTGCCAGCAGTTGGGGACAGGCAAACACCGGGGAGCTGTTTTTT
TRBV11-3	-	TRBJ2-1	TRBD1	CASRSGTGGSNEQFF	TGTGCCAGCAGATCCGGGACAGGGGGGAGTAATGAGCAGTTCTTC
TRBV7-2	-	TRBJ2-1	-	CASSLAEGAPYNEQFF	TGTGCCAGCAGCTTAGCGGAAGGCGCGCCCTACAATGAGCAGTTCTTC
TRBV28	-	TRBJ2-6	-	CASSSRGVGANVLTF	TGTGCCAGCAGTTCTAGGGGGGTTGGGGCCAACGTCCTGACTTTC
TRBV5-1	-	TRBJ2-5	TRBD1	CASSPRTGQETQYF	TGCGCCAGCAGCCCGCGGACAGGGCAAGAGACCCAGTACTTC
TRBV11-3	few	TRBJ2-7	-	CASSFGPSYEQYF	TGTGCCAGCAGCTTCGGACCCTCCTACGAGCAGTACTTC
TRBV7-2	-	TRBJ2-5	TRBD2	CASSRGGSQETQYF	TGTGCCAGCAGTCGTGGCGGGAGTCAAGAGACCCAGTACTTC
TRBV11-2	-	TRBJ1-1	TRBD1	CASSPRTGGNTEAFF	TGTGCCAGCAGCCCGCGGACAGGGGGGAACACTGAAGCTTTCTTT
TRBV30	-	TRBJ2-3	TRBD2	CAGSGRQTDTQYF	TGTGCCGGTAGCGGGAGACAGACAGATACGCAGTATTTT
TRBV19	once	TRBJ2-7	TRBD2	CASSIQRGMGEQYF	TGTGCCAGTAGTATACAGCGGGGCATGGGGGAGCAGTACTTC
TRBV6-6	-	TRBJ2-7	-	CASRDSSSYEQYF	TGTGCCAGCAGAGATTCTAGCTCCTACGAGCAGTACTTC
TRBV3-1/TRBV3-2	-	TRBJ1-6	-	CASRQTGGNSPLHF	TGTGCCAGCAGACAAACCGGGGGGAATTCACCCCTCCACTTT
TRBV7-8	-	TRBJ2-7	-	CASSSGAVSPYEQYF	TGTGCCAGCAGCTCCGGGGCCGTCTCCCCCTACGAGCAGTACTTC
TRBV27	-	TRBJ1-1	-	CASSFEGNTEAFF	TGTGCCAGCAGTTTCGAGGGGAACACTGAAGCTTTCTTT
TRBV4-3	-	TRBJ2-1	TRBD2	CASSQGSGRGNEQFF	TGCGCCAGCAGCCAAGGTAGCGGGAGAGGCAATGAGCAGTTCTTC
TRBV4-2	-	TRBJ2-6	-	CASSQAAGSGANVLTF	TGTGCCAGCAGCCAGGCGGCTGGGTCTGGGGCCAACGTCCTGACTTTC
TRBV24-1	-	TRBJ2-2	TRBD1	CATRHRGNTGELFF	TGTGCCACCAGGCACAGGGGGAACACCGGGGAGCTGTTTTTT
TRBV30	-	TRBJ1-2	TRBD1	CAWSGRQGTNYGYTF	TGTGCCTGGAGTGGAAGACAGGGGACGAACTATGGCTACACCTTC